This passage covers 3 T cell receptor beta chains from one sample sequenced in a study of CD8 T cells in ankylosing spondylitis (dated by TCRdb to 2016 to 2017). Library preparation was by 5' RACE. TCRdb names Illumina HiSeq 2500 as the instrument used. TCRdb applied fastp at Q25 and MiXCR to the public reads, then kept only in-frame beta chains. Identical CDR3 protein sequences are pooled into one entry, listed with their most common genes and DNA. Recorded for this sample are about 160,000 distinct CDR3 sequences; 40% to 50% of them occurred a single time. The ten biggest clones cover nearly 15% of the sample. The sample consisted of synovial fluid, either unsorted or a sorted T cell fraction (not recorded which). The receptor set was obtained from a male donor with ankylosing spondylitis.

This clonotype was found a few times. The rearrangement joins TRBV28 to TRBJ2-3; D is possibly TRBD1 (6 bases). CDR1 is MDHEN, CDR2 SYDVKM, per germline. V dropped 4 bases and J dropped 5 bases, with 34 bases sitting between them. The CDR3 is made up of 21 amino acids. CDR3 residues: CASSSPRQEKWGEGEIDTQYF. The CDR3 DNA sequence: TGTGCCAGCAGTTCACCCCGACAGGAAAAATGGGGAGAAGGAGAAATAGATACGCAGTATTTT.

The gene calls are TRBV7-9 and TRBJ2-7; D might be TRBD1 (6 bases). Germline V gives CDR1 SEHNR, CDR2 FQNEAQ (reference sequence). The CDR3 runs 15 residues. The ends were cut back, 4 bases at V and 1 base at J, with 14 bases in the middle. The CDR3: CASSSAGTHSYEQYF. CDR3 DNA sequence: TGTGCCAGCAGCTCCGCCGGGACACATTCCTACGAGCAGTACTTC.

The genes are TRBV27 and TRBJ1-1; the D gene is possibly TRBD1 (5 bases). Germline V gene sequence: CDR1 MNHEY, CDR2 SMNVEV (reference sequence). This CDR3 is 17 amino acids long. Deletions cut 2 bases from V and 1 base from J, with 17 bases between. This chain's CDR3 is CASSLGPTRDWNTEAFF. As DNA, the CDR3 is TGTGCCAGCAGTTTAGGTCCCACCAGGGACTGGAACACTGAAGCTTTCTTT.